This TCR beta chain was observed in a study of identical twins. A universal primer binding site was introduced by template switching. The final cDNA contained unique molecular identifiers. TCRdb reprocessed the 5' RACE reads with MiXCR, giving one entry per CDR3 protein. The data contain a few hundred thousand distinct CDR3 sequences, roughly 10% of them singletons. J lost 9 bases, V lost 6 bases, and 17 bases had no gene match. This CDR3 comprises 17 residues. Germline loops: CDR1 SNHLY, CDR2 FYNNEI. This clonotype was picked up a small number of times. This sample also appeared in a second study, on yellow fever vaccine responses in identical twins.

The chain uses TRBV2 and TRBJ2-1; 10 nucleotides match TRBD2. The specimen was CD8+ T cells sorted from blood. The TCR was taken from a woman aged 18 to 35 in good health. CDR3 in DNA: TGTGCCAGCAGCTGGATGAGCGGAGCGGGGGGGCTAAGTGAGCAGTTCTTC. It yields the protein CASSWMSGAGGLSEQFF.